This entry lists 27 T cell receptor beta chains sequenced from one sample in a study of human T cells and chemical hapten exposure. As for time point: patch test 2, 6 weeks after DPC sensitization. Treatment here: therapeutic diphenylcyclopropenone sensitization with weekly scalp DPC. Using its own MiXCR run on the RACE reads, TCRdb lists one record per CDR3 protein. The repertoire holds 85,000 to 95,000 distinct CDR3 sequences, with roughly 11% as singletons. This material consisted of whole blood, taken in connection with sensitization to the hapten diphenylcyclopropenone (DPC). Receptor source: a man aged 35 to 55 with alopecia areata. Some clones in this sample may be carry-over from other donors' samples.

The chain combines TRBV20-1 with TRBJ2-6; TRBD2 aligns across 14 bases. The junction had 11 bases not matched to a gene; V was cut back by 4 bases and J by 0 bases. Germline loops: CDR1 DFQATT, CDR2 SNEGSKA (reference sequence). The CDR3 is 20 amino acids. CDR3 in DNA: TGCAGTGCTAACCCCGGGACTAGCGGGAGCTGGGCCTCTGGGGCCAACGTCCTGACTTTC. Translated, it gives CSANPGTSGSWASGANVLTF.

In its sample, this clonotype was seen a few times. In DNA form, the CDR3 reads TGTGCCAGCAGTCCATCCTCTACAGCTCCAGAGGTGTTTTTT. It encodes CASSPSSTAPEVFF. This chain connects TRBV28 to TRBJ1-4; D remains ambiguous. This CDR3 spans 14 amino acids. V lost 5 bases, J lost 15 bases, and 22 bases lay in between. CDR1 is MDHEN and CDR2 is SYDVKM in the germline V gene.

This clonotype was seen only a few times. This chain uses TRBV7-9 with TRBJ2-1; 7 nucleotides align to TRBD2. With V trimmed by 1 base and J by 7 bases, 4 bases remained unmatched. The V gene's germline CDR1 is SEHNR and CDR2 FQNEAQ (reference sequence). This CDR3 is 14 amino acids long. The CDR3 protein is CASSLEASGNEQFF. The CDR3 coding sequence is TGTGCCAGCAGCTTAGAGGCTAGCGGTAATGAGCAGTTCTTC.

This clonotype was counted only a few times. The chain links TRBV5-5 to TRBJ1-2; the D is unclear. V lost 4 bases and J lost 1, with 14 bases in between. Germline CDR1 is SGHKS and CDR2 is YYEKEE (reference sequence). The CDR3 loop spans 15 amino acids. CDR3 region: CASSIGLKVNYGYTF. The CDR3 bases are TGTGCCAGCAGCATCGGCCTAAAAGTTAACTATGGCTACACCTTC.

There are a few counts of this clonotype. The chain recombines TRBV3-1 with TRBJ2-3, with 9 bases aligning to TRBD2. Per the germline V gene, CDR1 is LGHDT and CDR2 is YNNKEL (reference sequence). V gave up 0 bases and J gave up 10 bases; unmatched junction bases: 8. This CDR3 spans 15 amino acids. The CDR3 sequence: CASSQEAREGPAQYF. In nucleotides, the CDR3 is TGTGCCAGCAGCCAAGAGGCGCGGGAGGGCCCGGCGCAGTATTTT.

By share, this clonotype ranks as medium-sized (0.01 to 0.1%). This chain links TRBV4-3 with TRBJ2-2; perhaps TRBD1 as D (6 bases). Trimming cost V 1 base and J 5 bases, with 11 bases left between them. The CDR3 covers 15 residues. From germline, CDR1 is LGHNA and CDR2 YSLEER. For the CDR3, the DNA is TGCGCCAGCAGCCAAGGAAACCAGGGGACCGGGGAGCTGTTTTTT. It codes for CASSQGNQGTGELFF.

The chain uses TRBV6-6 and TRBJ1-2; D unclear. Germline V gene lookup returns CDR1 MNHNY and CDR2 SVGAGI (reference sequence). This CDR3 has 15 residues. The V gene lost 2 bases and the J gene lost 1 base, with 11 bases spanning the gap. The CDR3 nucleotides are TGTGCCAGCAGTTACCCCCTCGGCGGTAACTATGGCTACACCTTC. It specifies CASSYPLGGNYGYTF.

J is TRBJ2-5 and V is TRBV7-8; TRBD2 aligns across 8 bases. The CDR3 extends over 15 amino acids. The V gene end was trimmed by 5 bases and the J gene end by 1 base; junction bases not matched to a gene: 6. Germline CDR1 SGHVS, CDR2 FQNEAQ. The CDR3 region is CASSVLGGGQETQYF. As DNA, the CDR3 is TGTGCCAGCAGCGTCCTCGGGGGGGGCCAAGAGACCCAGTACTTC.

The chain recombines TRBV29-1 with TRBJ2-7, with D perhaps matching TRBD1 (6 bases). Germline loops: CDR1 SQVTM, CDR2 ANQGSEA. Trimming removed 7 bases from V and 0 bases from J, with 13 bases in between. CDR3 size: 13 residues. In DNA, the CDR3 is TGCAGCGCCTTTGGGGGCCGCTCCTACGAGCAGTACTTC. Translation gives CSAFGGRSYEQYF.

The chain employs TRBV9 and TRBJ2-1; 8 bases are a match to TRBD2. The CDR3 extends over 17 amino acids. V gave up 0 bases and J gave up 6 bases; unmatched junction bases: 11. In germline, CDR1 is SGDLS, CDR2 YYNGEE. CDR3 region: CASSVVGTGGVSNEQFF. In DNA form, the CDR3 reads TGTGCCAGCAGCGTAGTGGGTACGGGAGGGGTGAGCAATGAGCAGTTCTTC.

This clonotype appeared many times. The V call is TRBV6-6, the J call TRBJ1-4; no clear D gene. The CDR3 runs to 14 residues. The germline V gene has CDR1 MNHNY and CDR2 SVGAGI (reference sequence). V lost 5 bases, J lost 11 bases, and 18 bases lay in between. CDR3 DNA: TGTGCCAGCAGTCAAAGAGCGTCAGTTGATAAACTGTTTTTT. It yields the protein CASSQRASVDKLFF.

As DNA, the CDR3 is TGTGCCAGCAGTCCTGTACGGGACTTTTCCACAGATACGCAGTATTTT. It specifies CASSPVRDFSTDTQYF. The chain couples TRBV6-6 to TRBJ2-3; D is perhaps TRBD2 (6 bases). Deletions cut 5 bases from V and 2 bases from J, with 17 bases between. Germline V gene data show CDR1 as MNHNY and CDR2 as SVGAGI (reference sequence). The CDR3 sequence is 16 residues long.

This clonotype was counted only a few times. The chain has TRBV2 and TRBJ2-7; 8 nucleotides match TRBD2. CDR1 is SNHLY, CDR2 FYNNEI, per germline. J was trimmed by 5 bases and V by 1 base; bases with no gene match: 1. There are 13 residues in the CDR3. The CDR3 DNA reads TGTGCCAGCAGTGAAGAGCGGGAGCACGAGCAGTACTTC. This encodes CASSEEREHEQYF. The complete variable domain, with remaining parts taken from reference TRBV2 and TRBJ2-7, reads EPEVTQTPSHQVTQMGQEVILRCVPISNHLYFYWYRQILGQKVEFLVSFYNNEISEKSEIFDDQFSVERPDGSNFTLKIRSTKLEDSAMYFCASSEEREHEQYFGPGTRLTVT.

This chain links TRBV11-2 with TRBJ2-5; D is unresolved. The germline CDR1 and CDR2 sequences are SGHAT and FQNNGV. The CDR3 runs to 13 residues. Trimming stripped 3 bases from V and 1 base from J, with 6 bases between. CDR3 sequence (DNA): TGTGCCAGCAGCTTCGGTATCCAAGAGACCCAGTACTTC. This sequence encodes CASSFGIQETQYF.

Ten or more counts support this clonotype. The gene calls are TRBV6-5 and TRBJ1-2; 11 bases line up with TRBD1. The CDR3 loop spans 14 amino acids. The germline V gene has CDR1 MNHEY and CDR2 SVGAGI. With V trimmed by 2 bases and J by 8 bases, 4 bases remained unmatched. Here the CDR3 DNA reads TGTGCCAGCAGTTACCTGGACAGGGGGCCCGGCTACACCTTC. Its translation is CASSYLDRGPGYTF.

The sample holds a few counts of this clonotype. The V call is TRBV29-1, the J call TRBJ1-1; D might be TRBD1 (6 bases). The CDR3 is made up of 13 amino acids. Germline CDR1 is SQVTM and CDR2 is ANQGSEA. Between the trimmed V and J ends, which lost 4 bases and 8 bases, there was a span of 17 bases. The CDR3: CSVGPGGPGEAFF. CDR3 DNA: TGCAGCGTTGGCCCCGGGGGGCCGGGGGAAGCTTTCTTT.

This chain links TRBV20-1 with TRBJ2-1; D possibly corresponds to TRBD2 (5 bases). V lost 3 bases to trimming and J lost 7 bases, with 16 bases between them. The germline V gene encodes CDR1 DFQATT and CDR2 SNEGSKA (reference sequence). This CDR3 contains 14 residues. The CDR3 DNA reads as TGCAGTGCTAGTACCAGTGGAGGTGGGAATGAGCAGTTCTTC. Protein sequence: CSASTSGGGNEQFF.

The chain has TRBV28 and TRBJ2-1, with D perhaps TRBD2 (5 bases). Germline V gene lookup returns CDR1 MDHEN and CDR2 SYDVKM. Trimming took off 5 bases at V and 9 bases at J, with 17 bases between the two ends. This CDR3 spans 14 amino acids. CDR3 coding DNA: TGTGCCAGCAGTCCCGCTCTAGCCGGAATTGAGCAGTTCTTC. Translating gives CASSPALAGIEQFF.

This clonotype has just a few counts. CDR3 amino acids: CASSLGAGYEQYV. CDR3 bases: TGTGCCAGCAGCTTAGGCGCAGGCTACGAGCAGTACGTC. The chain couples TRBV7-9 to TRBJ2-7; D is undetermined. Germline V CDR1 and CDR2: SEHNR, FQNEAQ (reference sequence). There are 13 residues in the CDR3. V dropped 1 base and J dropped 3 bases, with 7 bases sitting between them.

This clonotype turned up a few times. The chain carries TRBV18 and TRBJ2-1, with D possibly being TRBD1 or TRBD2 (5 bases each). The ends were cut back, 0 bases at V and 5 bases at J, with 14 bases in the middle. Germline CDR1 is KGHSH and CDR2 is LQKENI. The CDR3 is 16 amino acids. The DNA for the CDR3 is TGTGCCAGCTCACCACCGTCAGCAGGGAGCCACAATGAGCAGTTCTTC. Amino acid sequence: CASSPPSAGSHNEQFF.

The chain employs TRBV5-1 and TRBJ2-5, with TRBD2 identical over 7 bases. J was trimmed by 1 base and V by 7 bases; bases with no gene match: 4. CDR1 is SGHRS and CDR2 is YFSETQ in the germline V gene. The CDR3 sequence is 13 residues long. CDR3: CASSPSGQETQYF. CDR3 DNA sequence: TGCGCCAGCTCTCCTAGCGGCCAAGAGACCCAGTACTTC.

The chain combines TRBV3-1 with TRBJ2-5; tentative D call: TRBD2 (5 bases). The germline gives CDR1 LGHDT, CDR2 YNNKEL (reference sequence). V shed 4 bases and J shed 7 bases, with 13 bases lying between them. The CDR3 is made up of 13 amino acids. Here the CDR3 DNA reads TGTGCCAGCAGCCGAGAGGGTCGGGGGACCCAGTACTTC. Translation: CASSREGRGTQYF.

The chain couples TRBV12-3 or TRBV12-4 to TRBJ2-5, with D unresolved. Trimming stripped 5 bases from V and 1 base from J, with 11 bases between. CDR3 length: 14 residues. CDR3: CASSEQSFQETQYF. In DNA, the CDR3 is TGTGCCAGCAGTGAACAGAGTTTCCAAGAGACCCAGTACTTC.

In its sample, this clonotype was seen many times. The rearrangement uses TRBV6-1 and TRBJ1-1; no reliable D call. This CDR3 spans 15 amino acids. V lost 0 bases and J 5 bases, leaving 13 bases between the germline ends. The germline gives CDR1 MNHNS, CDR2 SASEGT. CDR3: CASSEAEARGTEAFF. The CDR3 region has the DNA TGTGCCAGCAGTGAAGCGGAGGCTCGTGGGACTGAAGCTTTCTTT.

This chain connects TRBV12-3 or TRBV12-4 to TRBJ1-2, with D unclear. V was shortened by 6 bases and J by 1 base, with 9 bases between the two germline ends. The CDR3 totals 13 residues. The CDR3 DNA reads as TGTGCCAGCAGGTCGCCGGATAACTATGGCTACACCTTC. Protein: CASRSPDNYGYTF.

This chain links TRBV6-5 with TRBJ1-5, with D unclear. Germline-derived CDR1 and CDR2 are MNHEY and SVGAGI. This CDR3 has 14 residues. V lost 10 bases to trimming and J lost 5 bases, with 18 bases between them. The CDR3 DNA sequence: TGTGCCATCCCTAGGCAGCGGGTTCATCAGCCCCAGCATTTT. Translation gives CAIPRQRVHQPQHF.

The rearrangement links TRBV6-2 or TRBV6-3 to TRBJ1-5; 8 nucleotides line up with TRBD1. J gave up 7 bases and V 5 bases, and 4 bases lay outside the gene matches. Germline values: CDR1 MNHEY, CDR2 SVGEGT. The CDR3 has 13 residues. The CDR3 spells CASSKGQEQPQHF. The CDR3 DNA follows: TGTGCCAGCAGTAAGGGACAGGAACAGCCCCAGCATTTT.